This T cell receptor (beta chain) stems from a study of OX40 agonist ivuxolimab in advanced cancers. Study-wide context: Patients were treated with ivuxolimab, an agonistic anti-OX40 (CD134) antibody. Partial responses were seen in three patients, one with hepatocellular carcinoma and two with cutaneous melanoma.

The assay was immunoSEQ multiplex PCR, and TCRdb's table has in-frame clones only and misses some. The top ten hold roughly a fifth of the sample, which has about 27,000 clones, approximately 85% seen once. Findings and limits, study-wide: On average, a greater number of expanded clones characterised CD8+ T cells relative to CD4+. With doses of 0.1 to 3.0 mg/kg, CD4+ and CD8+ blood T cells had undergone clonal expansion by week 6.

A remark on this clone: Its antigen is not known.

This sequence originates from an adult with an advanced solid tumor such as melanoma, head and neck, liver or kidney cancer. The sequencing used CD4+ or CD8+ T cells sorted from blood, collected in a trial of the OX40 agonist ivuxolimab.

The CDR3 reads CAWRANTEAFF. CDR3 in DNA: TGTGCCTGGAGGGCGAACACTGAAGCTTTCTTT. The rearrangement links TRBV30 to TRBJ1-1; D is unclear. The CDR3 runs 11 residues. V lost 3 bases to trimming and J lost 1 base, with 3 bases between them. Germline V CDR1 and CDR2: GTSNPN, SVGIG (reference sequence).